These 30 T cell receptor beta chains share one sample of origin, sequenced in a study of Ad26.COV2.S vaccination and SARS-CoV-2 variants. The repertoire was sequenced with immunoSEQ multiplex PCR; TCRdb's copy has only in-frame clones and lacks some. The sample shows around 300,000 clones, 75% to 90% of them seen only once. Treatment here: around 19 received Ad26.COV2.S at low or high dose, single or two shots; 5 received placebo; per-sample allocation not given. Day 63 after the first vaccine or placebo injection was the time point for sampling. The sample was peripheral blood, taken in a trial of Ad26.COV2.S vaccine versus placebo. The receptor set was obtained from a person between 18 and 59 years old who received the Ad26.COV2.S COVID-19 vaccine or a placebo.

The chain uses TRBV7-3 and TRBJ2-3; TRBD2 agrees at 9 bases. Germline lookup yields CDR1 SGHTA and CDR2 FQGTGA. Unmatched junction bases numbered 11, after V lost 1 base and J lost 6 bases. The CDR3 length is 17 residues. The CDR3 bases are TGTGCCAGCAGCTTAAGACCGGCGGGAGGGCCAGGGGATACGCAGTATTTT. Amino acids: CASSLRPAGGPGDTQYF.

This chain uses TRBV19 with TRBJ1-1; 7 bases agree with TRBD1. The CDR3 extends over 14 amino acids. Per the germline V gene, CDR1 is LNHDA and CDR2 is SQIVND (reference sequence). V was clipped by 8 bases and J by 4 bases; unmatched bases: 10. The DNA of the CDR3 is TGTGCCAGTTGTTACAAAGGGGGCAGCACTGAAGCTTTCTTT. Its protein product is CASCYKGGSTEAFF.

The rearrangement uses TRBV4-3 and TRBJ1-2; D is ambiguous. Trimming shortened V by 0 bases and J by 2 bases, and 10 bases separated the two germline ends. From germline, CDR1 is LGHNA and CDR2 YSLEER. The CDR3 covers 15 residues. The DNA of the CDR3 is TGCGCCAGCAGCCAAGATCGAGCTTTAAACTATGGCTACACCTTC. Residues: CASSQDRALNYGYTF.

The table lists this clone with a few counts. The chain recombines TRBV5-4 with TRBJ1-6, with a tentative D call TRBD1 (6 bases). The ends were cut back, 7 bases at V and 6 bases at J, with 8 bases in the middle. This CDR3 has 12 residues. CDR1 and CDR2 (germline): SGHNT, YYREEE (reference sequence). The CDR3: CASRTANSPLHF. The CDR3 bases are TGTGCCAGCCGGACAGCTAATTCACCCCTCCACTTT.

The chain carries TRBV30 and TRBJ2-2; 10 positions agree with TRBD2. Trimming at V came to 4 bases and at J to 8 bases, leaving 1 base not matched to a gene. CDR1 and CDR2 from the germline V gene are GTSNPN and SVGIG (reference sequence). This CDR3 comprises 12 residues. CDR3 amino acids: CAWTSGSGELFF. The CDR3 DNA sequence: TGTGCCTGGACTAGCGGGAGTGGGGAGCTGTTTTTT.

The chain combines TRBV27 with TRBJ2-3, with no clear D. The CDR3 length is 14 residues. The ends were cut back, 2 bases at V and 2 bases at J, with 8 bases in the middle. Germline V lookup: CDR1 MNHEY, CDR2 SMNVEV (reference sequence). The CDR3 bases are TGTGCCAGCAGTTTACTTGGTAACACAGATACGCAGTATTTT. Amino acids: CASSLLGNTDTQYF.

V is TRBV14 and J is TRBJ2-1, with D unresolved. The V and J ends lost 1 base and 3 bases respectively, with 16 bases between them. This CDR3 has 17 amino acids. Germline assignment: CDR1 SGHDN and CDR2 FVKESK. The CDR3 region has the DNA TGTGCCAGCAGCCAAGGGGTAGAGGTTACAGACTACAATGAGCAGTTCTTC. Protein sequence: CASSQGVEVTDYNEQFF.

This clone was observed a handful of times. The gene calls are TRBV6-5 and TRBJ1-1; possible D gene TRBD1, 5 bases. Trimming pared 2 bases from V and 3 bases from J, leaving 10 bases between. CDR1 is MNHEY and CDR2 is SVGAGI in the germline V gene. The CDR3 is 14 residues long. The CDR3 loop reads CASSYAGPDTEAFF. CDR3 in DNA: TGTGCCAGCAGTTACGCGGGGCCGGACACTGAAGCTTTCTTT.

This clone has only one observation. The chain recombines TRBV7-3 with TRBJ2-1; 8 bases map to TRBD2. Germline V gene data show CDR1 as SGHTA and CDR2 as FQGTGA. This CDR3 comprises 16 residues. The V and J ends lost 2 bases and 5 bases, in that order; junction bases with no gene match: 8. In nucleotides, the CDR3 is TGTGCCAGCAGCTTAGTAAGCGGGAGCGGCGACAATGAGCAGTTCTTC. It yields the protein CASSLVSGSGDNEQFF. Full variable domain (missing parts from reference TRBV7-3 and TRBJ2-1): GAGVSQTPSNKVTEKGKYVELRCDPISGHTALYWYRQSLGQGPEFLIYFQGTGAADDSGLPNDRFFAVRPEGSVSTLKIQRTERGDSAVYLCASSLVSGSGDNEQFFGPGTRLTVL.

The chain joins TRBV7-2 to TRBJ2-7, with D possibly TRBD2 on 5 matching bases. The ends were cut back, 3 bases at V and 3 bases at J, with 12 bases in the middle. Germline V gene lookup returns CDR1 SGHTA and CDR2 FQGNSA. This CDR3 comprises 14 residues. The DNA for the CDR3 is TGTGCCAGCAGCTTTCGCCCAACTAGCTACGAGCAGTACTTC. Translation gives CASSFRPTSYEQYF.

The chain joins TRBV5-1 to TRBJ2-7; D tentatively reads TRBD1 or TRBD2 (5 bases each). CDR3 length: 11 amino acids. The germline gives CDR1 SGHRS, CDR2 YFSETQ. V was trimmed by 4 bases and J by 5 bases, leaving 7 bases between them. CDR3 DNA: TGCGCCAGCAGCGGGGACCACGAGCAGTACTTC. This codes for CASSGDHEQYF.

This clone showed up just once. The chain employs TRBV30 and TRBJ2-7, with 7 bases lining up with TRBD1. The V segment lost 3 bases and the J segment 4 bases; nucleotides outside the gene matches: 6. The CDR3 is made up of 13 amino acids. Germline CDR1 GTSNPN, CDR2 SVGIG (reference sequence). The CDR3 DNA reads TGTGCCTGGAGCCCGGGACAGACTTACGAGCAGTACTTC. Translated: CAWSPGQTYEQYF.

This clone was detected ten times or more. The gene calls are TRBV5-1 and TRBJ1-1; D is uncertain. Per germline, CDR1 SGHRS and CDR2 YFSETQ. V lost 4 bases to trimming and J lost 0 bases, with 4 bases between them. The CDR3 is 12 residues long. CDR3 amino acids: CASSEMNTEAFF. The CDR3 DNA is TGCGCCAGCAGCGAGATGAACACTGAAGCTTTCTTT. Filled out from reference TRBV5-1 and TRBJ1-1, the complete variable domain reads KAGVTQTPRYLIKTRGQQVTLSCSPISGHRSVSWYQQTPGQGLQFLFEYFSETQRNKGNFPGRFSGRQFSNSRSEMNVSTLELGDSALYLCASSEMNTEAFFGQGTRLTVV.

The V and J genes are TRBV2 and TRBJ1-6; unclear D gene. This CDR3 spans 12 amino acids. Germline lookup yields CDR1 SNHLY and CDR2 FYNNEI. V shed 8 bases and J shed 4 bases, with 6 bases lying between them. CDR3 region: CASRPYNSPLHF. CDR3 DNA: TGTGCCAGCCGTCCGTATAATTCACCCCTCCACTTT.

V gene TRBV18 combines with J gene TRBJ2-7; D is perhaps TRBD2 (7 bases). This CDR3 has 15 amino acids. Germline CDR1 KGHSH, CDR2 LQKENI. Trimming took 6 bases from V and 2 from J, leaving 17 bases between them. The CDR3 nucleotides are TGTGCCAGCTCCCCTAAGGGGGGGGTTGCCTACGAGCAGTACTTC. This encodes CASSPKGGVAYEQYF.

V usage is TRBV12-3 or TRBV12-4 and J usage is TRBJ2-1; the match to TRBD1 covers 10 bases. Germline trimming cut 6 bases from V and 10 bases from J; bases unmatched to any gene: 3. CDR3 length: 12 residues. In DNA form, the CDR3 reads TGTGCCAGCAGCGGGACAGGGGCAGAGCAGTTCTTC. It is translated as CASSGTGAEQFF.

This clone was seen only a few times. The CDR3 DNA follows: TGTGCCATCAGCCGGGACAGGACTTCACAAGAGACCCAGTACTTC. It is translated as CAISRDRTSQETQYF. The chain recombines TRBV10-3 with TRBJ2-5; 8 bases are a match to TRBD1. The germline V gene encodes CDR1 ENHRY and CDR2 SYGVKD. The V segment lost 6 bases and the J segment 2 bases; nucleotides outside the gene matches: 8. The CDR3 length is 15 residues.

The chain couples TRBV30 to TRBJ2-1; tentatively, D is TRBD2 (5 bases). CDR1 is GTSNPN and CDR2 is SVGIG in the germline V gene (reference sequence). With 2 bases removed from V and 0 bases from J, the gap between germline ends came to 8 bases. This CDR3 region has 14 residues. In DNA, the CDR3 is TGTGCCTGGAGTAGCGGAAGCTCCTACAATGAGCAGTTCTTC. It translates to CAWSSGSSYNEQFF.

The V call is TRBV7-2, the J call TRBJ2-5; D possibly corresponds to TRBD2 (6 bases). This CDR3 contains 16 residues. V lost 2 bases and J 3 bases, leaving 16 bases between the germline ends. Germline CDR1 reads SGHTA; CDR2 reads FQGNSA. The CDR3 region has the DNA TGTGCCAGCAGCTTATTTGCGGGGTTAGGGAAAGAGACCCAGTACTTC. It encodes CASSLFAGLGKETQYF.

V is TRBV7-8 and J is TRBJ2-2; 8 bases agree with TRBD2. V was pared by 1 base and J by 7 bases, with 2 bases of the junction left unmatched. Germline assignment: CDR1 SGHVS and CDR2 FQNEAQ. The CDR3 runs to 14 residues. The CDR3 sequence: CASSLVAGFGELFF. Here the CDR3 DNA reads TGTGCCAGCAGCTTAGTAGCGGGATTCGGGGAGCTGTTTTTT.

V and J are TRBV28 and TRBJ1-1; 7 positions match TRBD1. The junction had 6 bases not matched to a gene; V was cut back by 6 bases and J by 2 bases. Germline loops: CDR1 MDHEN, CDR2 SYDVKM. The CDR3 runs to 14 residues. CDR3 sequence reads: CASSYTGENTEAFF. The CDR3 DNA follows: TGTGCCAGCAGCTACACAGGGGAAAACACTGAAGCTTTCTTT. The full variable domain, its missing parts supplied by reference TRBV28 and TRBJ1-1, is DVKVTQSSRYLVKRTGEKVFLECVQDMDHENMFWYRQDPGLGLRLIYFSYDVKMKEKGDIPEGYSVSREKKERFSLILESASTNQTSMYLCASSYTGENTEAFFGQGTRLTVV.

This rearrangement joins TRBV4-3 to TRBJ2-7; 8 positions agree with TRBD1. Germline V gene lookup returns CDR1 LGHNA and CDR2 YSLEER. This CDR3 has 15 amino acids. V was clipped by 1 base and J by 2 bases; unmatched bases: 4. This CDR3 reads CASSQGQGATYEQYF. The CDR3 nucleotides are TGCGCCAGCAGCCAAGGGCAGGGGGCAACCTACGAGCAGTACTTC.

The CDR3 nucleotides are TGTGCCAGCAGTCTCCCGACAGGGAGGATGGAAAAACTGTTTTTT. Protein product: CASSLPTGRMEKLFF. The V gene is TRBV28, the J gene TRBJ1-4, with 7 bases matching TRBD1. J lost 8 bases, V lost 5 bases, and 11 bases had no gene match. The CDR3 runs 15 residues. Germline V gene data show CDR1 as MDHEN and CDR2 as SYDVKM.

The chain has TRBV5-5 and TRBJ2-5; 7 bases fit TRBD1. The V segment lost 6 bases and the J segment 5 bases; nucleotides outside the gene matches: 7. The germline V gene encodes CDR1 SGHKS and CDR2 YYEKEE (reference sequence). CDR3 length equals 13 residues. This CDR3 reads CASINTGVETQYF. The CDR3 coding sequence is TGTGCCAGCATCAATACAGGGGTGGAGACCCAGTACTTC.

V gene TRBV3-1 (or the pseudogene TRBV3-2) combines with J gene TRBJ2-5; possible D gene TRBD2, 5 bases. V lost 1 base and J lost 2, with 11 bases in between. Germline V gives CDR1 LGHDT, CDR2 YNNKEL (reference sequence). The length of the CDR3 is 15 residues. In nucleotides, the CDR3 is TGTGCCAGCAGCCAAGGGGCGGGCCAACAAGAGACCCAGTACTTC. This gives the protein CASSQGAGQQETQYF.

In this sample, this clone turned up once. Written as DNA, the CDR3 is TGTGCCAGCGCTGTCACAGGGGGATGGACTGAAGCTTTCTTT. This encodes CASAVTGGWTEAFF. The rearrangement uses TRBV28 and TRBJ1-1; TRBD1 matches at 8 bases. J was trimmed by 5 bases and V by 8 bases; bases with no gene match: 10. The CDR3 has 14 amino acids. CDR1 and CDR2 (germline): MDHEN, SYDVKM.

The J gene is TRBJ1-2, the V gene TRBV5-1, with D tentatively TRBD1 (5 bases). Between the trimmed V and J ends, which lost 1 base and 3 bases, there was a span of 13 bases. The CDR3 length is 15 residues. CDR1 and CDR2 (germline): SGHRS, YFSETQ. The CDR3 region has the DNA TGCGCCAGCAGCTTGAGCGGGGGAGTCTACTATGGCTACACCTTC. This codes for CASSLSGGVYYGYTF.

The V gene is TRBV12-3 or TRBV12-4, the J gene TRBJ1-1, with 8 bases matching TRBD1. CDR3 length: 11 residues. The ends lost 6 bases at V and 11 bases at J; junction bases unmatched: 5. The DNA of the CDR3 is TGTGCCAGCAGCAGGGACAGGATGGCTTTCTTT. This encodes CASSRDRMAFF.

CDR3 loop: CASSLMVGETQYF. The DNA of the CDR3 is TGTGCCAGCAGTTTGATGGTTGGGGAGACCCAGTACTTC. This chain joins TRBV27 and TRBJ2-5; D unclear. CDR1 is MNHEY and CDR2 is SMNVEV in the germline V gene (reference sequence). This CDR3 contains 13 residues. Trimming left V 3 bases short and J 5 bases short, with 10 bases between.

The chain has TRBV28 and TRBJ1-1; D is uncertain. The CDR3 sequence is 14 residues long. Per germline, CDR1 MDHEN and CDR2 SYDVKM. V lost 7 bases, J lost 3 bases, and 15 bases lay in between. CDR3 region: CASTGSGGDTEAFF. The CDR3, as DNA: TGTGCCAGCACGGGCTCGGGTGGGGACACTGAAGCTTTCTTT.